Listed below are T cell receptor beta chains from one sample, sequenced in a study of blood T cell repertoires in COVID-19. Sequencing was performed with immunoSEQ multiplex PCR; in TCRdb, only in-frame clones are kept and a portion is missing. The sample records 300,000 to 350,000 clones, 75% to 95% being singletons. Sequencing used peripheral blood. Receptors originate from a woman in her 30s with COVID-19, enrolled during active disease. CDR3s include the opening cysteine and the closing phenylalanine or tryptophan. D genes are given only for firm matches. Only part of the rows carry a size: once, few, many, or a class if the clone is expanded.

D	size	V	J	CDR3	DNA
NA	NA	TRBV7-9	TRBJ1-2	CASSLALQNGYTF	TGTGCCAGCAGCTTAGCGTTACAGAATGGCTACACCTTC
NA	NA	TRBV5-4	TRBJ1-1	CASSQLDSHKTAFF	TGTGCCAGCAGCCAACTGGACAGTCACAAAACCGCTTTCTTT
TRBD2	NA	TRBV7-9	TRBJ2-7	CASRGLAGVEQYF	TGTGCCAGCAGAGGACTAGCGGGAGTCGAGCAGTACTTC
NA	NA	TRBV11-2	TRBJ2-7	CASSLPPNSDEQYF	TGTGCCAGCAGCTTGCCCCCGAATTCAGACGAGCAGTACTTC
NA	NA	TRBV6-5	TRBJ2-3	CASSYRASVITDTQYF	TGTGCCAGCAGTTACAGGGCTAGCGTAATCACAGATACGCAGTATTTT
NA	NA	TRBV2	TRBJ1-2	CASTARGNYGYTF	TGTGCCAGCACCGCCCGGGGGAACTATGGCTACACCTTC
NA	NA	TRBV18	TRBJ1-3	CASSPKQDSGNTIYF	TGTGCCAGCTCACCCAAACAGGACTCTGGAAACACCATATATTTT
NA	NA	TRBV6-1	TRBJ1-2	CASSEAASRGYTF	TGTGCCAGCAGTGAAGCAGCCTCGCGGGGCTACACCTTC
NA	NA	TRBV7-2	TRBJ2-5	CASSRRGETQYF	TGTGCCAGCAGCCGTCGAGGAGAGACCCAGTACTTC
TRBD1	NA	TRBV27	TRBJ1-4	CASRDRAATNEKLFF	TGTGCCAGCAGGGACAGGGCCGCAACTAATGAAAAACTGTTTTTT
NA	once	TRBV5-4	TRBJ1-1	CASSLGRGQEAFF	TGTGCCAGCAGCTTGGGTCGGGGACAAGAAGCTTTCTTT
TRBD1	NA	TRBV5-1	TRBJ2-5	CASTRTGGWKETQYF	TGCGCCAGCACCCGGACAGGGGGCTGGAAAGAGACCCAGTACTTC
NA	NA	TRBV3-1/TRBV3-2	TRBJ1-1	CASSQVGEANTEAFF	TGTGCCAGCAGCCAAGTTGGGGAGGCAAACACTGAAGCTTTCTTT
NA	few	TRBV5-1	TRBJ2-7	CASSEDTSSYEQYF	TGCGCCAGCAGCGAGGACACCAGCTCCTACGAGCAGTACTTC
TRBD1	few	TRBV10-1	TRBJ2-7	CASSENPGTEYEQYF	TGCGCCAGCAGTGAGAATCCCGGGACAGAGTACGAGCAGTACTTC
TRBD2	NA	TRBV18	TRBJ2-7	CASSPRLARDYEQYF	TGTGCCAGCTCACCTAGACTAGCGCGAGACTACGAGCAGTACTTC
NA	NA	TRBV7-2	TRBJ2-3	CASSLTTGLRIPTQYF	TGTGCCAGCAGCTTAACGACGGGACTCCGAATCCCTACGCAGTATTTT
NA	once	TRBV30	TRBJ2-2	CAWSGDTGELFF	TGTGCCTGGAGTGGCGACACCGGGGAGCTGTTTTTT
NA	NA	TRBV6-6	TRBJ1-1	CASSSGNTEAFF	TGTGCCAGCAGTTCAGGGAACACTGAAGCTTTCTTT
TRBD2	NA	TRBV4-1	TRBJ2-1	CASSQAVEREGDEQFF	TGCGCCAGCAGCCAAGCTGTCGAGCGGGAGGGTGATGAGCAGTTCTTC
NA	NA	TRBV7-9	TRBJ2-3	CASHRGRAGAPGDTQYF	TGTGCCAGCCACCGCGGTAGGGCGGGGGCCCCCGGAGATACGCAGTATTTT
TRBD1	NA	TRBV5-1	TRBJ1-3	CASSWDRGQTGNTIYF	TGCGCCAGCAGCTGGGACAGGGGGCAAACTGGAAACACCATATATTTT
TRBD1	NA	TRBV10-2	TRBJ1-3	CASSDRRQGAGNTIYF	TGCGCCAGCAGTGACCGCAGACAGGGGGCTGGAAACACCATATATTTT
TRBD2	NA	TRBV27	TRBJ2-3	CASGLGAGLDTQYF	TGTGCCAGTGGGCTCGGAGCGGGATTAGATACGCAGTATTTT
TRBD1	NA	TRBV28	TRBJ1-1	CASSTDRGRSGAFF	TGTGCCAGCAGCACAGACAGGGGACGTAGTGGAGCTTTCTTT
TRBD1	NA	TRBV5-1	TRBJ2-1	CASKGTGAYNEQFF	TGCGCCAGCAAGGGGACAGGAGCCTACAATGAGCAGTTCTTC
TRBD1	NA	TRBV6-5	TRBJ1-2	CASRRTGGNYGYTF	TGTGCCAGCAGGCGGACAGGGGGAAACTATGGCTACACCTTC
TRBD1	NA	TRBV19	TRBJ1-2	CASSGTGVYGYTF	TGTGCCAGTAGTGGGACAGGGGTTTATGGCTACACCTTC
NA	NA	TRBV19	TRBJ1-6	CASSITGSSPLHF	TGTGCCAGTAGTATTACAGGGAGCTCACCCCTCCACTTT
TRBD1	NA	TRBV9	TRBJ1-3	CASSARQGVSGNTIYF	TGTGCCAGCAGCGCGCGGCAGGGGGTCTCTGGAAACACCATATATTTT
TRBD1	NA	TRBV6-5	TRBJ2-7	CASSYSIGQGGPEQYF	TGTGCCAGCAGTTACTCGATTGGACAGGGAGGTCCCGAGCAGTACTTC
NA	NA	TRBV7-9	TRBJ1-2	CASSLGRDYGYTF	TGTGCCAGCAGCTTAGGTCGGGACTATGGCTACACCTTC
TRBD1	NA	TRBV5-1	TRBJ1-1	CASSLGLTGWRTEAFF	TGCGCCAGCAGCTTGGGACTGACAGGGTGGCGCACTGAAGCTTTCTTT
TRBD2	NA	TRBV15	TRBJ2-7	CATSRDLLAGGDRTYEQYF	TGTGCCACCAGCAGAGATCTTCTAGCGGGAGGGGACCGAACCTACGAGCAGTACTTC
NA	NA	TRBV19	TRBJ2-7	CASRRAGMNEQYF	TGTGCCAGTAGGAGGGCCGGGATGAACGAGCAGTACTTC
NA	NA	TRBV30	TRBJ1-1	CAWSRGGRGEAFF	TGTGCCTGGAGCCGGGGGGGGCGTGGTGAAGCTTTCTTT
TRBD1	NA	TRBV7-9	TRBJ1-1	CASSLQGDTEAFF	TGTGCCAGCAGCTTACAGGGGGACACTGAAGCTTTCTTT
NA	once	TRBV7-9	TRBJ1-2	CASSSSGEDRRYTF	TGTGCCAGCAGCTCTTCTGGGGAGGATCGTCGCTACACCTTC
TRBD1	NA	TRBV29-1	TRBJ1-2	CSVEDLQAGGSGYGYTF	TGCAGCGTTGAAGATCTTCAGGCAGGGGGCTCTGGATATGGCTACACCTTC
TRBD1	NA	TRBV7-9	TRBJ1-5	CASSKTGGEGNQPQHF	TGTGCCAGCAGCAAGACAGGGGGGGAAGGCAATCAGCCCCAGCATTTT
TRBD2	NA	TRBV28	TRBJ2-3	CASSLSGSGTDTQYF	TGTGCCAGCAGTTTGAGCGGGAGCGGCACAGATACGCAGTATTTT
NA	NA	TRBV7-2	TRBJ1-2	CASSLSSGAFYGYTF	TGTGCCAGCAGCTTATCCTCAGGGGCGTTTTATGGCTACACCTTC
TRBD2	once	TRBV7-8	TRBJ2-1	CASSARLATYNEQFF	TGTGCCAGCAGCGCCCGACTAGCCACCTACAATGAGCAGTTCTTC